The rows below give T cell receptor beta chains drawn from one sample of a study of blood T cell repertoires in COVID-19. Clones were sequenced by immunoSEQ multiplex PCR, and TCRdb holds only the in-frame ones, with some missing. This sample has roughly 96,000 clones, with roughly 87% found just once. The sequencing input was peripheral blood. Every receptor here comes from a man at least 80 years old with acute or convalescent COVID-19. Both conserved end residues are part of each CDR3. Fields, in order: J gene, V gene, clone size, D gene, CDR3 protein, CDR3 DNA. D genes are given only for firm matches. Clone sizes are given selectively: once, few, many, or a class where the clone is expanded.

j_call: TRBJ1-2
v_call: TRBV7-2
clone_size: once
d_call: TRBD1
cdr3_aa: CASSPAGTGKLVAYGYTF
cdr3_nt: TGTGCCAGCAGCCCCGCCGGGACAGGGAAATTAGTTGCCTATGGCTACACCTTC

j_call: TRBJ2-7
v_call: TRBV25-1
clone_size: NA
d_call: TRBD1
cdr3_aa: CASSRGQGTYEQYF
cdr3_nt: TGTGCCAGCAGTAGAGGACAGGGTACCTACGAGCAGTACTTC

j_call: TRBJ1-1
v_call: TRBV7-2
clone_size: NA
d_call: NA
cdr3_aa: CASSRKTGNTEAFF
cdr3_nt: TGTGCCAGCAGCCGTAAGACAGGAAACACTGAAGCTTTCTTT

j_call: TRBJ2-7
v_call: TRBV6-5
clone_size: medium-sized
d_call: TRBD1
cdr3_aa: CASSYGQGHSYEQYF
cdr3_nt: TGTGCCAGCAGTTACGGACAGGGGCACTCCTACGAGCAGTACTTC

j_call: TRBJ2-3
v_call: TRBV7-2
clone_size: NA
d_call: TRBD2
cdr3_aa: CASSPSGTVDTQYF
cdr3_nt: TGTGCCAGCAGCCCCAGCGGGACCGTGGATACGCAGTATTTT

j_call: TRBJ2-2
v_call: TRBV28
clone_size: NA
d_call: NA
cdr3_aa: CASTTEQKNTGELFF
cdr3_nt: TGTGCCAGCACCACCGAACAGAAGAACACCGGGGAGCTGTTTTTT

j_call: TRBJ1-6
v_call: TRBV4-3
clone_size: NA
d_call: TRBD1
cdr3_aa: CASSADRGRSPLHF
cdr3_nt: TGCGCCAGCAGCGCGGACAGGGGGCGTTCACCCCTCCACTTT

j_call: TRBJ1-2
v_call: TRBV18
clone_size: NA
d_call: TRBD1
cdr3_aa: CASSPLQGEGYTF
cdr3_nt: TGTGCCAGCTCACCACTGCAGGGGGAGGGCTACACCTTC

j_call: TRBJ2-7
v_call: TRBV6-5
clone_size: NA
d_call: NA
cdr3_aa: CASSYGGGGYEQYF
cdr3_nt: TGTGCCAGCAGTTACGGTGGGGGCGGGTACGAGCAGTACTTC

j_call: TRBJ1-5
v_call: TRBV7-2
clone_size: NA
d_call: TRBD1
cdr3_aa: CASSLVGTGSYQPQHF
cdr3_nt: TGTGCCAGCAGCTTAGTAGGGACAGGGTCCTATCAGCCCCAGCATTTT

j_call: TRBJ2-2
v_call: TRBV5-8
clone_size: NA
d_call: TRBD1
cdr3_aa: CASSPGTVNTGELFF
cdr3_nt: TGTGCCAGCAGCCCGGGGACAGTAAACACCGGGGAGCTGTTTTTT

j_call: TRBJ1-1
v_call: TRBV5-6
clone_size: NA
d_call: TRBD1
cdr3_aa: CASSFGTAFEAFF
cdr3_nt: TGTGCCAGCAGCTTTGGGACAGCTTTTGAAGCTTTCTTT

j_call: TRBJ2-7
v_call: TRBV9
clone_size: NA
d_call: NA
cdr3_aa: CASSARPDTGEQYF
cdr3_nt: TGTGCCAGCAGCGCCCGCCCGGATACGGGCGAGCAGTACTTC

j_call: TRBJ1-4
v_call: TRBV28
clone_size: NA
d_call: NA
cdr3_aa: CAVGRNSGNEKLFF
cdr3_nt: TGTGCAGTGGGTCGAAACAGTGGTAATGAAAAACTGTTTTTT

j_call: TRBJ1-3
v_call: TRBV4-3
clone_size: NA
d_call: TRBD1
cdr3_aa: CASSQAGQGVGNTIYF
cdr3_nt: TGCGCCAGCAGCCAAGCAGGACAGGGTGTTGGAAACACCATATATTTT

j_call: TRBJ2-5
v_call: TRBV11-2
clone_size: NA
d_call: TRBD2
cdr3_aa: CASSLGLAGGPETQYF
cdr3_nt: TGTGCCAGCAGCTTGGGACTAGCGGGGGGGCCGGAGACCCAGTACTTC

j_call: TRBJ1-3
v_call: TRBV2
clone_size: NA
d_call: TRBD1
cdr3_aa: CASRVDRSGNTIYF
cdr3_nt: TGTGCCAGCAGAGTGGACAGGTCTGGAAACACCATATATTTT

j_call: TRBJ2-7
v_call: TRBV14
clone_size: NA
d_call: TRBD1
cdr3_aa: CASSQTGGFGQYF
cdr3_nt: TGTGCCAGCAGCCAGACAGGGGGCTTTGGGCAGTACTTC

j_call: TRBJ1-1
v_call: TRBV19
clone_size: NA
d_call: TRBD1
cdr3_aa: CASSLGQANTEAFF
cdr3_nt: TGTGCCAGTAGTTTGGGACAGGCGAACACTGAAGCTTTCTTT

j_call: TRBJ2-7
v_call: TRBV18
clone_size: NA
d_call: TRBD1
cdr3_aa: CASSPRTGDHEQYF
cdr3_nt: TGTGCCAGCTCACCACGGACAGGGGACCACGAGCAGTACTTC

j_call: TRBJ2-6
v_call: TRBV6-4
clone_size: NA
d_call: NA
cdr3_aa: CASRAHSGANVLTF
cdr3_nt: TGTGCCAGCAGAGCTCACTCTGGGGCCAACGTCCTGACTTTC

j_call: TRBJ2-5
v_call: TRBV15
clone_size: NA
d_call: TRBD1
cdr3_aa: CATSRRGRETQYF
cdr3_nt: TGTGCCACCAGCAGAAGGGGGCGGGAGACCCAGTACTTC

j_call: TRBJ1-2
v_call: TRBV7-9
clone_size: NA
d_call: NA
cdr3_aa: CASSATGREGNYGYTF
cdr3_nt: TGTGCCAGCAGCGCGACCGGGAGGGAGGGTAACTATGGCTACACCTTC

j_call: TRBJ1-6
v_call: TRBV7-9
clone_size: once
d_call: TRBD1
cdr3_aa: CASSFSPITGTGGNSPLHF
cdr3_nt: TGTGCCAGCAGCTTTAGCCCAATTACCGGGACAGGGGGTAATTCACCCCTCCACTTT

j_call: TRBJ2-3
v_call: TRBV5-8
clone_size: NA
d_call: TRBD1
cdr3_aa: CASSRRPGQTISTDTQYF
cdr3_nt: TGTGCCAGCAGCCGCCGGCCGGGACAGACAATTAGCACAGATACGCAGTATTTT

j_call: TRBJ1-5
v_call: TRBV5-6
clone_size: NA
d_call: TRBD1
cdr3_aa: CASSLRGENQPQHF
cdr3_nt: TGTGCCAGCAGCCTCAGGGGGGAAAATCAGCCCCAGCATTTT

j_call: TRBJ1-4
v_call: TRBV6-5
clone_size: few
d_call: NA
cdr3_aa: CASRATGEKLFF
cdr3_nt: TGTGCCAGCAGAGCAACAGGGGAAAAACTGTTTTTT

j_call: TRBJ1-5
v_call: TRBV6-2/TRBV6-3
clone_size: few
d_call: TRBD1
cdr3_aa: CASSYPTGKGVQPQHF
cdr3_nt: TGTGCCAGCAGTTACCCGACAGGGAAGGGGGTCCAGCCCCAGCATTTT

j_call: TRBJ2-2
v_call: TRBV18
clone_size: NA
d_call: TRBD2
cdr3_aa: CASSPSGGSITGELFF
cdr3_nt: TGTGCCAGCTCACCCAGCGGGGGGAGTATCACCGGGGAGCTGTTTTTT

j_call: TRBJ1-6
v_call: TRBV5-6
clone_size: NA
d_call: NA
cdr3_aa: CASSFGPGDDSPLHF
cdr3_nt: TGTGCCAGCAGCTTCGGACCGGGGGATGATTCACCCCTCCACTTT

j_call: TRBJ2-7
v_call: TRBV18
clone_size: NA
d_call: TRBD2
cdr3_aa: CASSPPGLAGEGEQYF
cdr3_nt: TGTGCCAGCTCACCTCCGGGACTAGCGGGAGAAGGCGAGCAGTACTTC

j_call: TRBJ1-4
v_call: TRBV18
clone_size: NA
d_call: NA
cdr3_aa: CASSPNEGASNEKLFF
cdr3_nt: TGTGCCAGCTCACCGAACGAAGGGGCATCTAATGAAAAACTGTTTTTT

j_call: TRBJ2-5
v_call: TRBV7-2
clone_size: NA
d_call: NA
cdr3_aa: CASSPPGSGEETQYF
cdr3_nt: TGTGCCAGCAGCCCACCGGGGTCGGGTGAAGAGACCCAGTACTTC

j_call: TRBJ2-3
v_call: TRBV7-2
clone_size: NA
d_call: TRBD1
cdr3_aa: CASSRTGGTLTDTQYF
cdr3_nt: TGTGCCAGCAGCCGGACAGGGGGCACATTAACAGATACGCAGTATTTT

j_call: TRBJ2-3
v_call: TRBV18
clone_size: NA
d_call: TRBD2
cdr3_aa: CASSPSLAGGTDTQYF
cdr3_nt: TGTGCCAGCTCACCTTCGCTAGCGGGAGGAACAGATACGCAGTATTTT

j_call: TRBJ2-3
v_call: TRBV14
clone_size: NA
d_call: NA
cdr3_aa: CASSQDYAGKTDTQYF
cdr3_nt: TGTGCCAGCAGCCAAGATTACGCGGGAAAAACAGATACGCAGTATTTT

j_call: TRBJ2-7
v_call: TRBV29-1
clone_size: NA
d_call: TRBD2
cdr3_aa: CSVDGGAGQYF
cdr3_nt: TGCAGCGTTGACGGGGGGGCGGGACAGTACTTC

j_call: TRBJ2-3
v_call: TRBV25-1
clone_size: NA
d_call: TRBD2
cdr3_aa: CASSDPGTSGGITDTQYF
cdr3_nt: TGTGCCAGCAGTGATCCCGGGACTAGCGGGGGGATCACAGATACGCAGTATTTT

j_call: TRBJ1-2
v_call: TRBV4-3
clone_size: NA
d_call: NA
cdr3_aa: CASSQEGRGDYGYTF
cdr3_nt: TGCGCCAGCAGCCAAGAAGGCAGGGGTGACTATGGCTACACCTTC

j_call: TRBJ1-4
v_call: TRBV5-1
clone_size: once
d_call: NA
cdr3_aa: CASSLNTGSGEKLFF
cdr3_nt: TGCGCCAGCAGCTTGAACACAGGGAGTGGTGAAAAACTGTTTTTT

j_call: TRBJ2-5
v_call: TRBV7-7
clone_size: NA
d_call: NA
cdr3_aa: CASSLGAADQETQYF
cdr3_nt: TGTGCCAGCAGCTTAGGGGCAGCAGACCAAGAGACCCAGTACTTC

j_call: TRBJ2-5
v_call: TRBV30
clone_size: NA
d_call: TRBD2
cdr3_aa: CAQALAGGGETQYF
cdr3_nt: TGTGCCCAAGCCCTAGCGGGAGGAGGGGAGACCCAGTACTTC